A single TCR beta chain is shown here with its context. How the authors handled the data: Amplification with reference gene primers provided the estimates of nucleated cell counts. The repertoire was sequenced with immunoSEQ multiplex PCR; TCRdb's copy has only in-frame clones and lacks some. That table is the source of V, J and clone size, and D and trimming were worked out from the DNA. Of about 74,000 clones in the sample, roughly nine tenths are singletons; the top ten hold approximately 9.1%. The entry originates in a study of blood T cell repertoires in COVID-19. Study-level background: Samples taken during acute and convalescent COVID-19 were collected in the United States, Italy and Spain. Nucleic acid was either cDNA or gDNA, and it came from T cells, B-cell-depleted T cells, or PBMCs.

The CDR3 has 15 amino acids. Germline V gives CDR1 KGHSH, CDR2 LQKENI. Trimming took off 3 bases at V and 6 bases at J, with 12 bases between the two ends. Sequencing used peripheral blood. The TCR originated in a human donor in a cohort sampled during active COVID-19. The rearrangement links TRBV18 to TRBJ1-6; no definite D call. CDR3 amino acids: CASSPVTPSNSPLHF. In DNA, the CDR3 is TGTGCCAGCTCACCTGTGACACCTTCTAATTCACCCCTCCACTTT.